This TCR beta chain was sequenced in a study of OX40 agonist ivuxolimab in advanced cancers. Study as a whole: Participants averaged 60 years of age (range about 23 to 80) and were about 85% male.

With respect to this clone: A junction boundary mismatches the germline segment, possibly from a read error.

Profiled with immunoSEQ multiplex PCR; TCRdb holds only in-frame clones, not every one. The sample yields tens of thousands of clones, approximately 88% seen once. CDR1 and CDR2 from the germline V gene are SGHRS and YFSETQ. The CDR3 length is 18 residues. Sampled blood was obtained at baseline, cycle 4 day 1, and cycle 7 day 1. This receptor was identified in an adult with an advanced solid tumor such as melanoma, head and neck, liver or kidney cancer. This material consisted of CD4+ or CD8+ T cells sorted from blood, taken in a trial of the OX40 agonist ivuxolimab. The chain is built from TRBV5-1 and TRBJ2-6, with TRBD2 matching 9 bases. The CDR3 nucleotides read TGCGCCAGCACCTTGCAGGCTAGCGGGATTTCTGGGGCCAACGTCCTGACTTTC. Its translation is CASTLQASGISGANVLTF. Full variable domain (outside the CDR3, taken from reference TRBV5-1 and TRBJ2-6): KAGVTQTPRYLIKTRGQQVTLSCSPISGHRSVSWYQQTPGQGLQFLFEYFSETQRNKGNFPGRFSGRQFSNSRSEMNVSTLELGDSALYLCASTLQASGISGANVLTFGAGSRLTVL.